Listed below are T cell receptor beta chains from one sample, sequenced in a study of shared clonotypes between healthy human individuals. Here immunoSEQ multiplex PCR was the method, and the copy in TCRdb shows in-frame clones only, minus some. The table shows 110,000 or so clones, with approximately 70% occurring only once. Sample: memory CD8+ T cells sorted from blood. These receptors all stem from a woman aged 25 to 39 in good health. Each CDR3 is given with its conserved first and last residue. Fields, in order: clone size, J gene, V gene, D gene, CDR3 protein, CDR3 DNA. The D gene is left open where the match is weak. The size entry is marked missing in some rows and otherwise reads once, few, many or a size class.

.	TRBJ2-1	TRBV6-6	TRBD2	CASSNLAGGNYNEQFF	TGTGCCAGCAGTAACCTCGCGGGAGGGAACTACAATGAGCAGTTCTTC
.	TRBJ2-5	TRBV11-2	.	CASSLVAMSETQYF	TGTGCCAGCAGCTTAGTTGCAATGAGTGAGACCCAGTACTTC
.	TRBJ1-1	TRBV7-7	.	CASSPGIGTEAFF	TGTGCCAGCAGCCCCGGTATAGGGACTGAAGCTTTCTTT
.	TRBJ2-7	TRBV15	TRBD2	CATSSSLAVSYEQYF	TGTGCCACCAGCAGCTCACTAGCGGTATCCTACGAGCAGTACTTC
few	TRBJ2-7	TRBV11-2	.	CASSLARGFDYEQYF	TGTGCCAGCAGCTTAGCCAGGGGTTTTGACTACGAGCAGTACTTC
few	TRBJ1-2	TRBV28	TRBD1	CASWTGLYGYTF	TGTGCCAGCTGGACAGGGCTCTATGGCTACACCTTC
few	TRBJ2-5	TRBV6-4	.	CASAQGVGSQETQYF	TGTGCCAGCGCCCAGGGCGTGGGAAGCCAAGAGACCCAGTACTTC
.	TRBJ1-5	TRBV7-9	TRBD1	CASSLDRSNQPQHF	TGTGCCAGCAGTTTGGACAGGTCAAATCAGCCCCAGCATTTT
many	TRBJ1-2	TRBV10-3	TRBD1	CASTPGQGRANYGYTF	TGTGCCAGCACCCCGGGACAGGGTAGAGCTAACTATGGCTACACCTTC
.	TRBJ2-2	TRBV11-3	TRBD2	CASSSRRDYKTGELFF	TGTGCCAGCAGCTCGCGGAGGGACTACAAAACCGGGGAGCTGTTTTTT
once	TRBJ2-7	TRBV9	TRBD2	CASSLGTSGYEQYF	TGTGCCAGCAGCCTCGGGACTAGCGGCTACGAGCAGTACTTC
.	TRBJ2-3	TRBV6-5	.	CASSLLAPDTQYF	TGTGCCAGCAGCCTACTGGCGCCAGATACGCAGTATTTT
.	TRBJ2-3	TRBV7-2	TRBD1	CASSLNSRGDTQYF	TGTGCCAGCAGCCTAAACTCCAGGGGGGATACGCAGTATTTT
many	TRBJ2-5	TRBV2	.	CASSDGLETQYF	TGTGCCAGCAGTGACGGTCTGGAGACCCAGTACTTC
.	TRBJ2-3	TRBV11-2	.	CASSLRRDTQYF	TGTGCCAGCAGCTTAAGGAGAGATACGCAGTATTTT
.	TRBJ2-7	TRBV11-2	.	CASTYEQGTSYEQYF	TGTGCCAGCACCTATGAACAGGGTACCTCCTACGAGCAGTACTTC
.	TRBJ1-1	TRBV6-1	.	CASRPPYQTNTEAFF	TGTGCCAGCAGACCCCCTTATCAAACAAACACTGAAGCTTTCTTT
.	TRBJ2-7	TRBV5-4	.	CASSYGQSSYEQYF	TGTGCCAGCAGTTACGGACAGAGCTCCTACGAGCAGTACTTC
.	TRBJ1-5	TRBV25-1	.	CASSAGGGRQPQHF	TGTGCCAGCAGCGCCGGGGGCGGGAGGCAGCCCCAGCATTTT
.	TRBJ1-2	TRBV2	.	CASEGQPFYGYTF	TGTGCCAGCGAAGGACAGCCTTTCTATGGCTACACCTTC
.	TRBJ1-1	TRBV6-4	.	CASVRDGGTEAFF	TGTGCCAGCGTCCGGGATGGGGGTACTGAAGCTTTCTTT
.	TRBJ2-1	TRBV4-1	TRBD1	CASSHPGQLNEQFF	TGCGCCAGCAGCCACCCGGGACAGCTGAATGAGCAGTTCTTC
once	TRBJ1-5	TRBV4-1	.	CASSQGNSKTAYSNQPQHF	TGCGCCAGCAGCCAAGGTAATAGCAAGACAGCATATAGCAATCAGCCCCAGCATTTT
few	TRBJ1-4	TRBV4-1	.	CASSQGLSNEKLFF	TGCGCCAGCAGCCAGGGCTTATCAAATGAAAAACTGTTTTTT
.	TRBJ2-7	TRBV27	.	CASSLSGSTYEQYF	TGTGCCAGCAGTTTATCCGGTAGCACCTACGAGCAGTACTTC
once	TRBJ2-1	TRBV11-2	TRBD2	CASSPKLAGVLTTYNEQFF	TGTGCCAGCAGCCCAAAACTAGCGGGAGTTCTTACAACCTACAATGAGCAGTTCTTC
.	TRBJ1-3	TRBV21-1	.	CASSKPLTEILNIGNTIYF	TGTGCCAGCAGCAAACCTCTGACAGAAATTTTGAACATTGGAAACACCATATATTTT
.	TRBJ2-1	TRBV5-6	TRBD2	CASSLVGTSGRNEQFF	TGTGCCAGCAGCTTGGTAGGGACTAGCGGGAGAAATGAGCAGTTCTTC
.	TRBJ2-7	TRBV28	.	CASNRAPYYEQYF	TGTGCCAGCAACAGGGCCCCATACTACGAGCAGTACTTC
.	TRBJ1-5	TRBV27	TRBD1	CASSPWTGSQPQHF	TGTGCCAGCAGTCCATGGACAGGGTCCCAGCCCCAGCATTTT
many	TRBJ2-7	TRBV29-1	.	CSVGTGDFGEQYF	TGCAGCGTTGGCACAGGGGACTTTGGAGAGCAGTACTTC
.	TRBJ2-2	TRBV6-1	.	CASSEARGQNTGELFF	TGTGCCAGCAGTGAAGCGCGGGGTCAGAACACCGGGGAGCTGTTTTTT
.	TRBJ2-7	TRBV28	TRBD2	CATIGQMGGPWEQYF	TGTGCCACGATCGGCCAGATGGGAGGGCCCTGGGAGCAGTACTTC
.	TRBJ2-1	TRBV15	.	CATSRESSNEQFF	TGTGCCACCAGCAGAGAGAGCTCCAATGAGCAGTTCTTC
.	TRBJ1-1	TRBV28	.	CASSLTGNAEAFF	TGTGCCAGCAGTTTAACTGGGAACGCTGAAGCTTTCTTT